This entry lists 32 T cell receptor beta chains sequenced from one sample in a study of OX40 agonist ivuxolimab in advanced cancers. The protocol used for the library was the immunoSEQ multiplex PCR assay. The table was pulled from immuneACCESS by TCRdb, which kept in-frame rearrangements only. Such tables lose some clones; where checked, under half of the loss comes from unresolved V genes, and the rest has no known cause. Here the sample has roughly 61,000 clones; about 85% occur a single time. 0.3% to 0.35% of the sample comes from the top ten. Sequencing was performed on CD4+ or CD8+ T cells sorted from blood, taken in a trial of the OX40 agonist ivuxolimab. These receptors all stem from an adult with an advanced solid tumor such as melanoma, head and neck, liver or kidney cancer.

This sequence joins TRBV6-1 and TRBJ2-7; 14 nucleotides agree with TRBD2. The germline gives CDR1 MNHNS, CDR2 SASEGT. This CDR3 has 13 amino acids. The ends lost 11 bases at V and 3 bases at J; junction bases unmatched: 3. The CDR3 nucleotides read TGTGCCGGGACTAGCGGGGGTTTCTACGAGCAGTACTTC. Encoded protein: CAGTSGGFYEQYF.

This clone was seen just once. The chain employs TRBV6-5 and TRBJ1-5; 10 nucleotides line up with TRBD1. The CDR3 has 15 residues. Per germline, CDR1 MNHEY and CDR2 SVGAGI. V was clipped by 6 bases and J by 4 bases; unmatched bases: 6. CDR3: CASSAGTGDNQPQHF. CDR3 in DNA: TGTGCCAGCAGCGCCGGGACAGGGGATAATCAGCCCCAGCATTTT.

This rearrangement joins TRBV25-1 to TRBJ2-3; 10 bases match TRBD2. The V gene's germline CDR1 is MGHDK and CDR2 SYGVNS. Unmatched junction bases numbered 8, after V lost 6 bases and J lost 5 bases. CDR3 length equals 15 residues. CDR3: CASRGSGGAGDTQYF. The CDR3 coding sequence is TGTGCCAGCAGAGGGAGCGGGGGGGCGGGAGATACGCAGTATTTT.

This sequence joins TRBV7-8 and TRBJ1-2; a weak D match, TRBD1 (5 bases). This CDR3 is built from 14 residues. The germline CDR1 and CDR2 sequences are SGHVS and FQNEAQ. V dropped 5 bases and J dropped 6 bases, with 16 bases sitting between them. The CDR3 DNA is TGTGCCAGCAGCCCCCCGGCCCAGGGAGATGGCTACACCTTC. This encodes CASSPPAQGDGYTF.

The V and J genes are TRBV5-5 and TRBJ2-6, with a possible D match to TRBD1 (6 bases). The CDR3 extends over 16 amino acids. The germline gives CDR1 SGHKS, CDR2 YYEKEE (reference sequence). Trimming removed 5 bases at V and 2 bases at J, with 14 bases between. CDR3 in DNA: TGTGCCAGCAGGGTCCAGGGGACGGCTGGGGCCAACGTCCTGACTTTC. This sequence encodes CASRVQGTAGANVLTF.

The rearrangement uses TRBV11-2 and TRBJ2-3, with TRBD1 identical over 8 bases. V lost 5 bases, J lost 6 bases, and 4 bases stayed unmatched. CDR3 length: 13 residues. From germline, CDR1 is SGHAT and CDR2 FQNNGV. The DNA of the CDR3 is TGTGCCAGCAGCCGGACAGGGCCCGATACGCAGTATTTT. It specifies CASSRTGPDTQYF.

The chain employs TRBV5-4 and TRBJ2-7, with D possibly matching TRBD1 (5 bases). CDR1 SGHNT and CDR2 YYREEE come from the germline V gene (reference sequence). The CDR3 is made up of 12 amino acids. V shed 3 bases and J shed 3 bases, with 7 bases lying between them. The CDR3, as DNA: TGTGCCAGCAGCTCCCAGGGCTACGAGCAGTACTTC. As protein: CASSSQGYEQYF. The full variable domain, its missing parts supplied by reference TRBV5-4 and TRBJ2-7, is ETGVTQSPTHLIKTRGQQVTLRCSSQSGHNTVSWYQQALGQGPQFIFQYYREEENGRGNFPPRFSGLQFPNYSSELNVNALELDDSALYLCASSSQGYEQYFGPGTRLTVT.

The chain is built from TRBV19 and TRBJ1-1; D is ambiguous. The V gene lost 3 bases and the J gene lost 1 base, with 9 bases spanning the gap. The CDR3 sequence is 14 residues long. CDR1 is LNHDA, CDR2 SQIVND, per germline (reference sequence). The CDR3 here is CASSMRSANTEAFF. The CDR3 DNA sequence: TGTGCCAGTAGTATGAGGTCTGCGAACACTGAAGCTTTCTTT.

V and J are TRBV18 and TRBJ2-5; tentatively, D is TRBD1 (5 bases). CDR1 is KGHSH, CDR2 LQKENI, per germline. Trimming cost V 2 bases and J 2 bases, with 12 bases left between them. This CDR3 region has 15 residues. CDR3 coding DNA: TGTGCCAGCTCACCAGTCAGTAGGGGACAAGAGACCCAGTACTTC. The encoded protein is CASSPVSRGQETQYF.

This clone was seen just once. This chain links TRBV10-3 with TRBJ2-5; 8 nucleotides match TRBD2. Germline V CDR1 and CDR2: ENHRY, SYGVKD. The J segment lost 12 bases and the V segment lost 5 bases, leaving 11 bases of the junction unmatched. The length of the CDR3 is 13 residues. The CDR3, as DNA: TGTGCCATCAGTCCTCCCGGGACTAGTAGGAAGTACTTC. It is translated as CAISPPGTSRKYF.

The chain combines TRBV11-3 with TRBJ2-1; no clear D. The CDR3 has 15 residues. The germline CDR1 and CDR2 sequences are SGHNT and YENEEA. Trimming removed 5 bases from V and 8 bases from J, with 19 bases in between. In DNA, the CDR3 is TGTGCCAGCAGCCCCGAGGCTAGTCGGGTAGATGAGCAGTTCTTC. Translated, it gives CASSPEASRVDEQFF.

The gene calls are TRBV2 and TRBJ1-1; a weak D match, TRBD1 (6 bases). V lost 5 bases and J lost 4, with 14 bases in between. The CDR3 extends over 14 amino acids. Germline loops: CDR1 SNHLY, CDR2 FYNNEI. CDR3 sequence (DNA): TGTGCCAGCAGTCCTATTGACAGGTCCACTGAAGCTTTCTTT. It is translated as CASSPIDRSTEAFF.

The chain carries TRBV19 and TRBJ1-5; D gene unclear. The CDR3 runs to 15 residues. Per germline, CDR1 LNHDA and CDR2 SQIVND (reference sequence). Trimming cost V 1 base and J 1 base, with 8 bases left between them. The CDR3 DNA is TGTGCCAGTAGTATAGGTAGGCAGAGCAATCAGCCCCAGCATTTT. Protein: CASSIGRQSNQPQHF. The full variable domain, its missing parts supplied by reference TRBV19 and TRBJ1-5, is DGGITQSPKYLFRKEGQNVTLSCEQNLNHDAMYWYRQDPGQGLRLIYYSQIVNDFQKGDIAEGYSVSREKKESFPLTVTSAQKNPTAFYLCASSIGRQSNQPQHFGDGTRLSIL.

This clone was seen once. One junction end does not reproduce the germline sequence, and a read error may be involved. The rearrangement joins TRBV7-7 to TRBJ2-1; 9 nucleotides align to TRBD1. Germline values: CDR1 SSHAT, CDR2 FNYEAQ (reference sequence). CDR3 length: 15 amino acids. CDR3 amino acids: CASSSGTGTHNEQFF. The CDR3 DNA sequence: TGTGCTAGCAGCTCGGGGACAGGGACCCACAATGAGCAGTTCTTC.

The chain is built from TRBV7-9 and TRBJ1-1; D may be TRBD1 (5 bases). Germline V gives CDR1 SEHNR, CDR2 FQNEAQ (reference sequence). V was trimmed by 0 bases and J by 6 bases, leaving 8 bases between them. This CDR3 region has 13 residues. The CDR3 DNA sequence: TGTGCCAGCAGCTTAGCTGGGGCCCCTGAAGCTTTCTTT. It codes for CASSLAGAPEAFF.

This clone was observed once. The genes are TRBV11-2 and TRBJ1-2, with a tentative D call TRBD1 (5 bases). The CDR3 covers 19 residues. Trimming pared 5 bases from V and 8 bases from J, leaving 33 bases between. Germline loops: CDR1 SGHAT, CDR2 FQNNGV. CDR3 protein: CASSQFPREAGVLFRGYTF. The CDR3 DNA reads as TGTGCCAGCAGCCAATTCCCTAGGGAAGCGGGGGTATTGTTTCGGGGCTACACCTTC.

This clone was detected once. J is TRBJ2-2 and V is TRBV7-6, with a tentative D call TRBD2 (7 bases). The CDR3 runs to 15 residues. The V gene lost 2 bases and the J gene lost 11 bases, with 18 bases spanning the gap. Germline CDR1 reads SGHVS; CDR2 reads FNYEAQ. The CDR3 coding sequence is TGTGCCAGCAGCTTATTGGAGGGGGGGCCCCCCGAGCTGTTTTTT. Translation: CASSLLEGGPPELFF. The entire variable domain, with the rest obtained from reference TRBV7-6 and TRBJ2-2, is as follows: GAGVSQSPRYKVTKRGQDVALRCDPISGHVSLYWYRQALGQGPEFLTYFNYEAQQDKSGLPNDRFSAERPEGSISTLTIQRTEQRDSAMYRCASSLLEGGPPELFFGEGSRLTVL.

A word on this clone: Mismatch with germline at one junction end may stem from a read error. The chain carries TRBV6-5 and TRBJ2-2, with a tentative D call TRBD2 (5 bases). Germline CDR1 reads MNHEY; CDR2 reads SVGAGI. This CDR3 region has 15 residues. The CDR3 DNA reads TGTGCCAGCAGTCAACAGAGGGCCCGGACCGGGGAGCCGTTTTTT. As protein: CASSQQRARTGEPFF.

The chain joins TRBV7-6 to TRBJ1-3; 8 nucleotides agree with TRBD1. The germline CDR1 and CDR2 sequences are SGHVS and FNYEAQ. CDR3 length equals 15 residues. V shed 3 bases, J shed 3 bases, and the junction held 4 bases outside the gene matches. CDR3 amino acids: CASSLGQVFGNTIYF. DNA for the CDR3: TGTGCCAGCAGCTTGGGACAGGTGTTTGGAAACACCATATATTTT.

This clone was detected once. This chain uses TRBV4-3 with TRBJ1-4; a weak D match, TRBD1 (5 bases). Germline V lookup: CDR1 LGHNA, CDR2 YSLEER. The CDR3 is 16 residues long. V was cut by 0 bases and J by 8 bases, with 16 bases left in between. CDR3 sequence (DNA): TGCGCCAGCAGCCAAGATGGCCCACCTTGGGGCGAAAAACTGTTTTTT. Translated, it gives CASSQDGPPWGEKLFF.

The V call is TRBV10-3, the J call TRBJ1-4, with TRBD1 matching over 7 bases. Germline lookup yields CDR1 ENHRY and CDR2 SYGVKD. V shed 2 bases and J 8 bases; nucleotides not matched to a gene: 8. CDR3 length equals 15 residues. Here the CDR3 DNA reads TGTGCCATCAGTGAGGGGACCGGGACAGACGAAAAACTGTTTTTT. Translating it yields CAISEGTGTDEKLFF.

The chain couples TRBV6-1 to TRBJ2-1, with 10 bases identical to TRBD1. The CDR3 contains 14 residues. From germline, CDR1 is MNHNS and CDR2 SASEGT. After removal of 6 bases from V and 7 bases from J, the junction contained 6 bases not matched to a gene. For the CDR3, the DNA is TGTGCCAGCAGCCGGACAGGGGGAGTAAATGAGCAGTTCTTC. Encoded protein: CASSRTGGVNEQFF.

The chain carries TRBV7-8 and TRBJ1-1, with D perhaps matching TRBD1 (5 bases). The CDR3 is 14 amino acids. Germline V gene sequence: CDR1 SGHVS, CDR2 FQNEAQ. V lost 0 bases and J lost 6, with 11 bases in between. The DNA for the CDR3 is TGTGCCAGCAGCTTAGCTTCGGGGGGGGCTGAAGCTTTCTTT. Residues: CASSLASGGAEAFF.

V gene TRBV7-8 combines with J gene TRBJ2-7, with TRBD2 matching 11 bases. The germline CDR1 and CDR2 sequences are SGHVS and FQNEAQ. V gave up 4 bases and J gave up 2 bases; unmatched junction bases: 7. The CDR3 has 16 residues. In DNA, the CDR3 is TGTGCCAGCAGCTATAGCGGGGGGGCCCGGGCCTACGAGCAGTACTTC. As protein: CASSYSGGARAYEQYF.

This clone was observed once. The sample contains more than one DNA sequence encoding this CDR3. The rearrangement joins TRBV5-4 to TRBJ2-7; either TRBD1 or TRBD2 may fit D (5 bases each). Trimming removed 5 bases at V and 3 bases at J, with 9 bases between. The V gene's germline CDR1 is SGHNT and CDR2 YYREEE (reference sequence). The CDR3 is made up of 12 amino acids. The CDR3 spells CASSSGGYEQYF. The CDR3 DNA reads TGTGCCAGCAGTTCTGGGGGCTACGAGCAGTACTTC.

V usage is TRBV15 and J usage is TRBJ1-2, with 7 bases fitting TRBD1. The V and J ends lost 2 bases and 3 bases, in that order; junction bases with no gene match: 3. The CDR3 extends over 14 amino acids. Looked up from germline, CDR1 is LNHNV and CDR2 is YYDKDF (reference sequence). CDR3 sequence reads: CATSRQGVDYGYTF. CDR3 in DNA: TGTGCCACCAGCAGACAGGGGGTTGACTATGGCTACACCTTC.

The CDR3 DNA reads TGTGCCAGCAGTGAAGAGAGGGCCCACGAGCAGTACTTC. Its translation: CASSEERAHEQYF. This chain joins TRBV6-1 and TRBJ2-7, with D possibly TRBD2 on 5 matching bases. This CDR3 has 13 amino acids. Trimming removed 1 base at V and 5 bases at J, with 9 bases between. Germline V gene lookup returns CDR1 MNHNS and CDR2 SASEGT.

Turning to this clone: The junction departs from germline at one end; a sequencing error may be responsible. The chain links TRBV5-1 to TRBJ2-7; the match to TRBD2 covers 10 bases. The germline V gene encodes CDR1 SGHRS and CDR2 YFSETQ. The CDR3 contains 16 residues. The CDR3 protein is CASSLGAGGITYEQYF. The CDR3 DNA sequence: TGCGCCAGCAGTTTGGGAGCGGGGGGGATCACCTACGAGCAGTACTTC.

The genes are TRBV12-5 and TRBJ1-2; D is uncertain. The CDR3 is made up of 14 amino acids. V was trimmed by 7 bases and J by 4 bases, leaving 16 bases between them. CDR1 and CDR2 from the germline V gene are LGHNT and FRNRAP. The CDR3 is CASAPPGRSYGYTF. In nucleotides, the CDR3 is TGTGCTAGTGCCCCGCCCGGGAGATCCTATGGCTACACCTTC.

In DNA form, the CDR3 reads TGTGCCAGCAGCTCCAGGGGGCTCCCTCAAGAGACCCAGTACTTC. The encoded protein is CASSSRGLPQETQYF. The chain carries TRBV5-4 and TRBJ2-5; 8 bases fit TRBD1. The V segment lost 3 bases and the J segment 2 bases; nucleotides outside the gene matches: 6. The germline CDR1 and CDR2 sequences are SGHNT and YYREEE (reference sequence). The CDR3 consists of 15 residues. Using reference TRBV5-4 and TRBJ2-5 for the parts outside the CDR3, the full variable domain is ETGVTQSPTHLIKTRGQQVTLRCSSQSGHNTVSWYQQALGQGPQFIFQYYREEENGRGNFPPRFSGLQFPNYSSELNVNALELDDSALYLCASSSRGLPQETQYFGPGTRLLVL.

The chain is built from TRBV6-6 and TRBJ1-2; D is perhaps TRBD1 (5 bases). This CDR3 has 16 amino acids. The V and J ends lost 5 bases and 4 bases respectively, with 20 bases between them. CDR1 MNHNY and CDR2 SVGAGI come from the germline V gene (reference sequence). The CDR3, as DNA: TGTGCCAGCAGTCGGATCCGACAGCTTATTACCTATGGCTACACCTTC. Protein product: CASSRIRQLITYGYTF.

The chain combines TRBV27 with TRBJ2-4; 10 bases agree with TRBD1. CDR3 length equals 19 residues. The germline gives CDR1 MNHEY, CDR2 SMNVEV (reference sequence). Germline trimming cut 6 bases from V and 2 bases from J; bases unmatched to any gene: 16. CDR3 amino acids: CASSRAKSGTGAPKNIQYF. In nucleotides, the CDR3 is TGTGCCAGCAGCCGCGCCAAATCCGGGACAGGGGCTCCCAAAAACATTCAGTACTTC.